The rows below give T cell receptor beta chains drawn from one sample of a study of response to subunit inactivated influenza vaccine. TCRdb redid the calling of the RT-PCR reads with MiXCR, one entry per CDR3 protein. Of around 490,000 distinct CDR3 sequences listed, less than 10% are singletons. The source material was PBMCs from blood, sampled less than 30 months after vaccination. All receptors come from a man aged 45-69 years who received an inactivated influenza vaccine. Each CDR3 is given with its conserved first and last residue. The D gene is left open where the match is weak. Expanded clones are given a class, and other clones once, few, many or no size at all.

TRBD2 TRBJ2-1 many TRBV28 CASSPGLAGGWNEQFF TGTGCCAGCAGCCCCGGACTAGCGGGAGGGTGGAATGAGCAGTTCTTC
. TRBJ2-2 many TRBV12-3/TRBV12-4 CASSTGTAGELFF TGTGCCAGCAGCACCGGTACGGCCGGGGAGCTGTTTTTT
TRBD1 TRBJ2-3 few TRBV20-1 CSAKDRITDTQYF TGCAGTGCGAAGGACAGGATCACAGATACGCAGTATTTT
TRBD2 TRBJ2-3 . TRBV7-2 CASSRPQAGAYTDTQYF TGTGCCAGCAGCCGGCCGCAGGCGGGAGCGTACACAGATACGCAGTATTTT
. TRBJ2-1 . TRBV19 CASREAAAYNEQFF TGTGCCAGTAGGGAGGCGGCAGCTTACAATGAGCAGTTCTTC
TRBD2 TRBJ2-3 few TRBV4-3 CASSQGGGGAVSADTQYF TGCGCCAGCAGCCAAGGAGGCGGGGGGGCCGTATCAGCAGATACGCAGTATTTT
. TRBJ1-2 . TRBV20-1 CSARENYGYTF TGCAGTGCCAGGGAAAACTATGGCTACACCTTC
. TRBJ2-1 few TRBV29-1 CSVFGLEFVYNEQFF TGCAGCGTCTTTGGACTGGAGTTCGTATACAATGAGCAGTTCTTC
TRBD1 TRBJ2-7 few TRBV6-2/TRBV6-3 CASTLTGGRYEQYF TGTGCCAGCACCCTGACAGGGGGCCGTTACGAGCAGTACTTC
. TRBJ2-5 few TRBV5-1 CASSGLGLQETQYF TGCGCCAGCAGCGGCTTGGGGTTACAAGAGACCCAGTACTTC
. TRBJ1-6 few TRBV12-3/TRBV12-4 CAVSVGGPLHF TGTGCTGTCTCGGTTGGAGGACCCCTCCACTTT
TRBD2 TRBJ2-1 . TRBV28 CASSLFLSGGAGQFF TGTGCCAGCAGTTTATTCTTGTCGGGAGGGGCTGGGCAGTTCTTC
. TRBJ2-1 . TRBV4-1 CASSQDRGANEQFF TGCGCCAGCAGCCAAGATCGAGGGGCGAACGAGCAGTTCTTC
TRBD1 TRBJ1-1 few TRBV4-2 CASSQETGGFAEAFF TGTGCCAGCAGCCAGGAGACAGGGGGCTTCGCTGAAGCTTTCTTT
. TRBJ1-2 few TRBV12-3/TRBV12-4 CASSLGPDGYTF TGTGCCAGCAGTTTAGGGCCAGATGGCTACACCTTC
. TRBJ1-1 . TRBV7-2 CASSLASMQPTEAFF TGTGCCAGCAGCTTAGCGTCCATGCAGCCCACTGAAGCTTTCTTT
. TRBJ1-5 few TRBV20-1 CSAVDPRGNQPQHF TGCAGTGCCGTGGACCCCAGGGGAAATCAGCCCCAGCATTTT
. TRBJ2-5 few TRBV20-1 CSASLLTNKETQYF TGCAGTGCTAGTCTGTTAACTAATAAAGAGACCCAGTACTTC
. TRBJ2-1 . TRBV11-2 CASSPPRVAYNEQFF TGTGCCAGCAGCCCTCCCAGGGTGGCTTACAATGAGCAGTTCTTC
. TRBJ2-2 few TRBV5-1 CASSPSRGPGELFF TGCGCCAGCAGCCCCTCTCGGGGCCCCGGGGAGCTGTTTTTT
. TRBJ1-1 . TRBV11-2 CASSSLGVPPLLIEAFF TGTGCCAGCAGCTCACTAGGGGTTCCTCCACTCCTCATTGAAGCTTTCTTT
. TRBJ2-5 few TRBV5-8 CASSLLSDIQELKTQYF TGTGCCAGCAGCTTGCTATCGGATATCCAAGAGCTTAAGACCCAGTACTTC
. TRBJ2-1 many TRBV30 CAWNRINEQFF TGTGCCTGGAATCGGATAAATGAGCAGTTCTTC
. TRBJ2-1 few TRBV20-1 CSASRGLEQFF TGCAGTGCTTCCAGGGGTTTGGAGCAGTTCTTC
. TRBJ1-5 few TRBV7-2 CASSPAGSSNQPQHF TGTGCCAGCAGCCCCGCCGGTTCTAGCAATCAGCCCCAGCATTTT
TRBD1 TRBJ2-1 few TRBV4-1 CASSQVKQGEYEQFF TGCGCCAGCAGCCAAGTTAAACAGGGGGAATATGAGCAGTTCTTC
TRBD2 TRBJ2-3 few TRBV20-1 CSAEGLAGRTDTQYF TGCAGTGCTGAGGGACTAGCGGGACGCACAGATACGCAGTATTTT
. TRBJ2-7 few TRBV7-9 CASSEGVGTYEQYF TGTGCCAGCAGCGAAGGGGTAGGAACTTACGAGCAGTACTTC
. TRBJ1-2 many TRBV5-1 CASSLADSYGYTF TGCGCCAGCAGCTTAGCCGACAGTTATGGCTACACCTTC
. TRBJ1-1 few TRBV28 CASSLFGQNTEAFF TGTGCCAGCAGTTTATTTGGCCAGAACACTGAAGCTTTCTTT
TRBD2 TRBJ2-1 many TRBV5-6 CASSLLTSGGNEQFF TGTGCCAGCAGCTTGTTGACTAGCGGGGGAAATGAGCAGTTCTTC
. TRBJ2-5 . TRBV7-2 CASSLGQGFQETQYF TGTGCCAGCAGCTTAGGTCAGGGATTCCAAGAGACCCAGTACTTC
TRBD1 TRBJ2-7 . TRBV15 CATSRYRGYEQYF TGTGCCACCAGCAGATACAGGGGCTACGAGCAGTACTTC
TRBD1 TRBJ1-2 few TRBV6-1 CASRTGVSYGYSF TGTGCCAGCAGAACAGGGGTTAGCTATGGCTACTCCTTC
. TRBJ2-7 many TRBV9 CASSVGTGTPYEQYF TGTGCCAGCAGCGTAGGTACCGGGACACCCTACGAGCAGTACTTC
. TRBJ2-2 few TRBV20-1 CSASQMNTGELFF TGCAGTGCTAGCCAGATGAACACCGGGGAGCTGTTTTTT
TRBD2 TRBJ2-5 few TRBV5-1 CASTGTSRYQETQYF TGCGCCAGCACCGGGACTAGCAGATACCAAGAGACCCAGTACTTC
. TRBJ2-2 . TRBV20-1 CSARGQGGAGELFF TGCAGTGCTAGAGGACAGGGAGGGGCCGGGGAGCTGTTTTTT
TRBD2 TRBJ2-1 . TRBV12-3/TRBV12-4 CASSLGGILAGPVNEQFF TGTGCCAGCAGTTTGGGGGGCATCCTAGCGGGCCCGGTCAATGAGCAGTTCTTC
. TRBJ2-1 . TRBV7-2 CASSPTYNMRDEQFF TGTGCCAGCAGCCCGACCTACAATATGAGGGATGAGCAGTTCTTC
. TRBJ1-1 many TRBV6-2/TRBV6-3 CASSYSFGPGETNTEAFF TGTGCCAGCAGTTACTCGTTCGGTCCAGGGGAAACGAACACTGAAGCTTTCTTT
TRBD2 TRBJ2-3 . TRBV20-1 CSAKPGLAGDTQYF TGCAGTGCAAAGCCGGGACTAGCGGGAGATACGCAGTATTTT
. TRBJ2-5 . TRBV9 CASSVRQEWTQYF TGTGCCAGCAGCGTACGCCAGGAGTGGACCCAGTACTTC
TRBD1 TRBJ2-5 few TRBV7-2 CASSPGTGRGQETQYF TGTGCCAGCAGCCCTGGGACAGGGAGGGGTCAGGAGACCCAGTACTTC
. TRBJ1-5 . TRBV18 CASSPERANQPQHF TGTGCCAGCTCACCTGAACGGGCCAATCAGCCCCAGCATTTT
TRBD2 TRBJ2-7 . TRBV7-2 CASSPHGDGGGYEQYF TGTGCCAGCAGCCCGCACGGGGACGGGGGGGGCTACGAGCAGTACTTC
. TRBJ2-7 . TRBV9 CASSLTEAGSYEQYF TGTGCCAGCAGCCTCACGGAGGCAGGATCCTACGAGCAGTACTTC
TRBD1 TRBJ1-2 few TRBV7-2 CASSLGNRGGHGYTF TGTGCCAGCAGCTTGGGTAACAGGGGCGGCCATGGCTACACCTTC
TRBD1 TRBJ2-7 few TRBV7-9 CASSESNRGEQYF TGTGCCAGCAGCGAATCGAACAGGGGAGAGCAGTACTTC
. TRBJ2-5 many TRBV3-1 CASSQDILSLPLYF TGTGCCAGCAGCCAAGATATTTTAAGCCTCCCGTTGTACTTC
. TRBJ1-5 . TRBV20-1 CSARVGQISNQPQHF TGCAGTGCTAGAGTCGGCCAGATTAGCAATCAGCCCCAGCATTTT
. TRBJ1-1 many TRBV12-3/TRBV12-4 CAIRPGQIITEAFF TGTGCCATCAGACCTGGACAGATCATCACTGAAGCTTTCTTT
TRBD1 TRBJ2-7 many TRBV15 CATSVRTGSSYEQYF TGTGCCACCAGCGTACGGACAGGGTCCTCCTACGAGCAGTACTTC
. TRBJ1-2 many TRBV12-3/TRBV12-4 CASSQVANYGYTF TGTGCCAGCAGTCAGGTAGCTAACTATGGCTACACCTTC
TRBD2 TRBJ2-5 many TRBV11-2 CASSFSGVQETQYF TGTGCCAGCAGCTTTAGCGGGGTCCAAGAGACCCAGTACTTC
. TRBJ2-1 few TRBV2 CASSEKRTTYNEQFF TGTGCCAGCAGTGAAAAGCGGACAACCTACAATGAGCAGTTCTTC
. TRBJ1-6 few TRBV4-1 CASSQDRGYNSPLHF TGCGCCAGCAGCCAAGATCGGGGCTATAATTCACCCCTCCACTTT
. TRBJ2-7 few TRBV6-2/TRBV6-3 CASRESSYEQYF TGTGCCAGCAGAGAGAGCTCCTACGAGCAGTACTTC
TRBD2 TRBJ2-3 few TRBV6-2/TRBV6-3 CASSFPTSGATDTQYF TGTGCCAGCAGTTTTCCGACTAGCGGAGCCACAGATACGCAGTATTTT
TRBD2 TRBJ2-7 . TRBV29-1 CSVAEAGVFYEQYF TGCAGCGTTGCAGAAGCGGGAGTGTTCTACGAGCAGTACTTC